This passage covers 14 T cell receptor beta chains from one sample sequenced in a study of OX40 agonist ivuxolimab in advanced cancers. Data came from immunoSEQ multiplex PCR; TCRdb stores just in-frame clones and leaves some out. In the table there are fewer than 60,000 clones, 75% to 90% of which are singletons. Sequences were derived from CD4+ or CD8+ T cells sorted from blood, sampled in a trial of the OX40 agonist ivuxolimab. Receptors were obtained from an adult with an advanced solid tumor such as melanoma, head and neck, liver or kidney cancer.

The chain uses TRBV27 and TRBJ2-7, with D possibly TRBD2 on 5 matching bases. CDR3 length: 12 residues. Trimming shortened V by 6 bases and J by 3 bases, and 9 bases separated the two germline ends. The germline CDR1 and CDR2 sequences are MNHEY and SMNVEV (reference sequence). The CDR3 nucleotides are TGTGCCAGCAGAACGGGGAGCTACGAGCAGTACTTC. This codes for CASRTGSYEQYF.

This chain's CDR3 is CASSLGLAGADTQYF. CDR3 nucleotide sequence: TGTGCCAGCAGCTTGGGGCTAGCGGGGGCAGATACGCAGTATTTT. This chain uses TRBV5-4 with TRBJ2-3, with 10 positions matching TRBD2. The CDR3 extends over 15 amino acids. J lost 4 bases, V lost 0 bases, and 2 bases had no gene match. Looked up from germline, CDR1 is SGHNT and CDR2 is YYREEE (reference sequence).

The chain carries TRBV6-1 and TRBJ2-1; 9 bases agree with TRBD1. There are 11 residues in the CDR3. V lost 6 bases, J lost 12 bases, and 3 bases stayed unmatched. Per germline, CDR1 MNHNS and CDR2 SASEGT. The CDR3 bases are TGTGCCAGCAGAAAGACAGGGGGGCAGTTCTTC. Its protein is CASRKTGGQFF.

This chain links TRBV5-6 with TRBJ2-5; no reliable D call. This CDR3 has 13 residues. Germline lookup yields CDR1 SGHDT and CDR2 YYEEEE. V shed 4 bases and J shed 9 bases, with 16 bases lying between them. CDR3 loop: CASSLVTSIAQYF. CDR3 nucleotides: TGTGCCAGCAGCCTCGTGACCTCTATCGCCCAGTACTTC.

The chain couples TRBV10-2 to TRBJ1-6; no reliable D call. The V end was cut by 5 bases, the J end by 5 bases, with 10 bases between. CDR1 is WSHSY, CDR2 SAAADI, per germline. The CDR3 loop spans 14 amino acids. This CDR3 reads CASSLTEDNSPLHF. The CDR3 DNA reads as TGCGCCAGCAGTCTAACAGAGGATAATTCACCCCTCCACTTT.

The J gene is TRBJ1-4, the V gene TRBV6-5; no definite D call. With 2 bases removed from V and 3 bases from J, the gap between germline ends came to 7 bases. In germline, CDR1 is MNHEY, CDR2 SVGAGI. The CDR3 is 14 residues long. CDR3 nucleotides: TGTGCCAGCAGTTACGGGCAGTCTAATGAAAAACTGTTTTTT. It specifies CASSYGQSNEKLFF.

The V and J genes are TRBV5-6 and TRBJ1-3; TRBD1 might be the D (5 bases). V gave up 3 bases and J gave up 0 bases, with 10 bases separating them. Germline assignment: CDR1 SGHDT and CDR2 YYEEEE. The CDR3 is 15 residues long. As DNA, the CDR3 is TGTGCCAGCAGCTCTGACAGTTACTCTGGAAACACCATATATTTT. It specifies CASSSDSYSGNTIYF. Full variable domain (outside the CDR3, taken from reference TRBV5-6 and TRBJ1-3): DAGVTQSPTHLIKTRGQQVTLRCSPKSGHDTVSWYQQALGQGPQFIFQYYEEEERQRGNFPDRFSGHQFPNYSSELNVNALLLGDSALYLCASSSDSYSGNTIYFGEGSWLTVV.

The V and J genes are TRBV19 and TRBJ2-5, with D perhaps TRBD1 (5 bases). V was shortened by 0 bases and J by 3 bases, with 8 bases between the two germline ends. CDR3 length equals 14 residues. Germline V CDR1 and CDR2: LNHDA, SQIVND (reference sequence). The CDR3 DNA reads TGTGCCAGTAGTATAGATATAGGGGAAGAGACCCAGTACTTC. Translated: CASSIDIGEETQYF. The variable domain in full, with the rest retrieved from reference TRBV19 and TRBJ2-5, is DGGITQSPKYLFRKEGQNVTLSCEQNLNHDAMYWYRQDPGQGLRLIYYSQIVNDFQKGDIAEGYSVSREKKESFPLTVTSAQKNPTAFYLCASSIDIGEETQYFGPGTRLLVL.

This clone was recorded a few times. The genes are TRBV5-1 and TRBJ2-7; 10 bases map to TRBD1. After removal of 1 base from V and 5 bases from J, the junction contained 6 bases not matched to a gene. The CDR3 length is 15 residues. Germline values: CDR1 SGHRS, CDR2 YFSETQ. CDR3 in amino acids: CASSLTGTGADEQYF. CDR3 coding DNA: TGCGCCAGCAGCTTGACAGGGACAGGGGCGGACGAGCAGTACTTC.

J is TRBJ2-6 and V is TRBV5-4, with no clear D. Germline assignment: CDR1 SGHNT and CDR2 YYREEE (reference sequence). The CDR3 has 16 residues. Between the trimmed V and J ends, which lost 1 base and 0 bases, there was a span of 8 bases. The CDR3 loop reads CASSLFLPSGANVLTF. The CDR3, as DNA: TGTGCCAGCAGCTTGTTTCTTCCCTCTGGGGCCAACGTCCTGACTTTC.

Only one count was recorded for this clone. The chain couples TRBV6-6 to TRBJ1-1, with D unresolved. The CDR3 is made up of 12 amino acids. The V end was cut by 0 bases, the J end by 4 bases, with 3 bases between. Germline V CDR1 and CDR2: MNHNY, SVGAGI (reference sequence). CDR3 sequence: CASSYSATEAFF. The CDR3 bases are TGTGCCAGCAGTTACTCTGCCACTGAAGCTTTCTTT.

The chain employs TRBV7-2 and TRBJ1-2; D gene uncertain. Germline loops: CDR1 SGHTA, CDR2 FQGNSA. The CDR3 sequence is 15 residues long. The ends were cut back, 0 bases at V and 8 bases at J, with 16 bases in the middle. The CDR3 DNA reads as TGTGCCAGCAGCTTAGCGCTTTCCGGGGAAGGCGGCTACACCTTC. Residues: CASSLALSGEGGYTF.

The chain carries TRBV19 and TRBJ1-4, with D uncertain. The germline gives CDR1 LNHDA, CDR2 SQIVND (reference sequence). The CDR3 contains 16 residues. Trimming pared 3 bases from V and 0 bases from J, leaving 11 bases between. The CDR3 coding sequence is TGTGCCAGTAGTATGGAGGCCCCAGCAACTAATGAAAAACTGTTTTTT. This sequence encodes CASSMEAPATNEKLFF. The full variable domain, with the rest looked up from reference TRBV19 and TRBJ1-4, is DGGITQSPKYLFRKEGQNVTLSCEQNLNHDAMYWYRQDPGQGLRLIYYSQIVNDFQKGDIAEGYSVSREKKESFPLTVTSAQKNPTAFYLCASSMEAPATNEKLFFGSGTQLSVL.

The chain links TRBV27 to TRBJ1-5; unclear D gene. Trimming shortened V by 6 bases and J by 5 bases, and 17 bases separated the two germline ends. This CDR3 is built from 15 residues. Germline CDR1 is MNHEY and CDR2 is SMNVEV (reference sequence). CDR3 sequence reads: CASSPYGVKDQPQHF. The CDR3 DNA reads TGTGCCAGCAGCCCATACGGAGTGAAGGATCAGCCCCAGCATTTT.